Below, one TCR beta chain is given with its context. The data originate from a study of blood T cell repertoires in COVID-19. Germline V gives CDR1 ENHRY, CDR2 SYGVKD. The CDR3 has 16 amino acids. V lost 5 bases to trimming and J lost 0 bases; unmatched junction nucleotides: 6. As handled by the study authors: Reference gene primer amplification yielded estimated nucleated cell counts. Here immunoSEQ multiplex PCR was the method, and the copy in TCRdb shows in-frame clones only, minus some. V and J calls and clone size are those listed in that table; D and trimming were worked out from the DNA. This table holds about 260,000 clones, 70% to 85% found once.

Sequencing was performed on peripheral blood. This sequence was found in a woman older than 75 with acute or convalescent COVID-19. The chain links TRBV10-3 to TRBJ2-2; 7 nucleotides match TRBD1. CDR3 in DNA: TGTGCCATCAGTCTTAACGGACAGGCGAACACCGGGGAGCTGTTTTTT. As protein: CAISLNGQANTGELFF.